This entry is about one T cell receptor (beta chain). Its antigen is unknown. CDR3 size: 13 residues. CDR1 and CDR2 from the germline V gene are SQVTM and ANQGSEA. As the method of synthesis, 5'RACE template switching with UMIs yielded TCR beta cDNA. One entry per CDR3 protein, without DNA, is what TCRdb gives after re-calling the 5' RACE reads. This listing includes over 100,000 distinct CDR3 sequences. This sample was taken from a study of T cells expressing NK-cell markers. Study-wide context: Repertoires of TCR beta were obtained from T cells sorted as CD3+CD56+NKG2C+, CD3+CD56+NKG2C- and CD3+CD56-NKG2C+.

Study-wide results and limits: There were a handful of donors in whom these clonotypes also led the CD3+CD56-NKG2C+ fraction.

The source of this sequence is a woman aged 18-70 years in good health. V is TRBV29-1 and J is TRBJ2-3; absent DNA, TCRdb's TRBD2 call cannot be checked. Sequenced: blood T cells: a sorted CD56 or NKG2C T cell subset, CD4+ or CD8+ T cells, or bulk PBMC T cells (not recorded which). The CDR3 protein is CSTLGREGDTQYF.